The source of this T cell receptor beta chain is a study of Ad26.COV2.S vaccination and SARS-CoV-2 variants. The assay was immunoSEQ multiplex PCR, and TCRdb's table has in-frame clones only and misses some. The table lists about 350,000 clones, more than 75% of them singletons. Per germline, CDR1 PRHDT and CDR2 FYEKMQ (reference sequence). CDR3 length: 19 amino acids. V shed 2 bases and J 1 base; nucleotides not matched to a gene: 12. Indicated treatment: 15 to 20 received Ad26.COV2.S at low or high dose, single or two shots; about 5 received placebo; per-sample allocation not given. Following the first vaccine or placebo injection, samples were taken on day 63.

V usage is TRBV13 and J usage is TRBJ2-1; 9 bases match TRBD2. This clonotype was obtained from a person aged 18 to 65 who received the Ad26.COV2.S COVID-19 vaccine or a placebo. The sequenced sample was peripheral blood, obtained in a trial of Ad26.COV2.S vaccine versus placebo. The CDR3 sequence: CASSLRGGGAGGSYNEQFF. CDR3 nucleotides: TGTGCCAGCAGCTTAAGGGGCGGTGGAGCGGGGGGATCCTACAATGAGCAGTTCTTC.